This TCR beta chain was recovered during a study of control samples from healthy donors and cancer patients. The CDR3 loop spans 19 amino acids. Trimming cost V 0 bases and J 1 base, with 18 bases left between them. Germline assignment: CDR1 SGHAT and CDR2 FQNNGV. Clones were read by immunoSEQ multiplex PCR, and TCRdb kept only the in-frame ones, dropping some. The sample includes about 190,000 clones, about 89% of them seen just once. The sequence came from a man aged 30-40 years in good health. The chain combines TRBV11-2 with TRBJ2-2, with TRBD1 as a possible D gene (5 bases). Sequenced material: blood. CDR3 region: CASSLEAIGAVGNTGELFF. Written as DNA, the CDR3 is TGTGCCAGCAGCTTAGAGGCAATTGGGGCGGTTGGGAACACCGGGGAGCTGTTTTTT.